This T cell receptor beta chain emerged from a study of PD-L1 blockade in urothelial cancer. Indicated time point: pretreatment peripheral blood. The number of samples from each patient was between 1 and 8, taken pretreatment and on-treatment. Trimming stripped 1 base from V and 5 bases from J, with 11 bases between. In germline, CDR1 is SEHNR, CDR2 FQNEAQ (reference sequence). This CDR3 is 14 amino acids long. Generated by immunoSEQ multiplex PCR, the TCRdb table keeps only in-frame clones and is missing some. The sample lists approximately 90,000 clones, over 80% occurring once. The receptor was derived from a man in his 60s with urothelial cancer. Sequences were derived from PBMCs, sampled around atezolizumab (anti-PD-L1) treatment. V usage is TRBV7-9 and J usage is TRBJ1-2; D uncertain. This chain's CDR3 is CASSLGDGGYGYTF. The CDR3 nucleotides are TGTGCCAGCAGCTTAGGAGACGGAGGATATGGCTACACCTTC.